A selection of T cell receptor beta chains follows, all from one sample in a study of shared clonotypes between healthy human individuals. Sequenced by immunoSEQ multiplex PCR; TCRdb stores in-frame clones only, minus some. The sample includes hundreds of thousands of clones, 96% of them seen just once. Source material: memory CD8+ T cells sorted from blood. These receptors were collected from a young man in good health. CDR3s include the opening cysteine and the closing phenylalanine or tryptophan. The order of the fields is clone size, D gene, J gene, V gene, CDR3 DNA, CDR3 protein. A D gene is named only where the DNA matches it firmly. Clone sizes are given selectively: once, few, many, or a class where the clone is expanded.

clone_size: NA
d_call: TRBD1
j_call: TRBJ1-5
v_call: TRBV2
cdr3_nt: TGTGCCAGCAGAGGTGACAGGGGTCGTGTTTATAGCAATCAGCCCCAGCATTTT
cdr3_aa: CASRGDRGRVYSNQPQHF

clone_size: NA
d_call: TRBD1
j_call: TRBJ2-2
v_call: TRBV2
cdr3_nt: TGTGCCAGCAGGCCGACAGGGCGGGGGGAGCTGTTTTTT
cdr3_aa: CASRPTGRGELFF

clone_size: once
d_call: TRBD1
j_call: TRBJ2-7
v_call: TRBV27
cdr3_nt: TGTGCCAGCAGTTTATCGGGACAGGGGGAGTACGAGCAGTACTTC
cdr3_aa: CASSLSGQGEYEQYF

clone_size: once
d_call: NA
j_call: TRBJ2-7
v_call: TRBV6-6
cdr3_nt: TGTGCCAGCAGGTATTACACCAGGAGCGACGAGCAGTACTTC
cdr3_aa: CASRYYTRSDEQYF

clone_size: NA
d_call: TRBD2
j_call: TRBJ2-1
v_call: TRBV29-1
cdr3_nt: TGCAGCGTTGAAGATCGCGGGAGGGCCGGCAATGAGCAGTTCTTC
cdr3_aa: CSVEDRGRAGNEQFF

clone_size: NA
d_call: TRBD1
j_call: TRBJ1-2
v_call: TRBV13
cdr3_nt: TGTGCCAGCACCGAAGGACAGGGCGTGTATGGCTACACCTTC
cdr3_aa: CASTEGQGVYGYTF

clone_size: NA
d_call: NA
j_call: TRBJ2-4
v_call: TRBV28
cdr3_nt: TGTGCCAGCAGACAAAGGGGCATTCAGTACTTC
cdr3_aa: CASRQRGIQYF

clone_size: NA
d_call: NA
j_call: TRBJ1-5
v_call: TRBV6-1
cdr3_nt: TGTGCCAGCAGTGAAAGGGGGGCAAGCAATCAGCCCCAGCATTTT
cdr3_aa: CASSERGASNQPQHF

clone_size: NA
d_call: TRBD2
j_call: TRBJ2-1
v_call: TRBV6-5
cdr3_nt: TGTGCCAGCAGTTACCGGGGACTAGCTAACAATGAGCAGTTCTTC
cdr3_aa: CASSYRGLANNEQFF

clone_size: few
d_call: NA
j_call: TRBJ1-5
v_call: TRBV28
cdr3_nt: TGTGCCAGCATCGGCCAACTTCAGCCCCAGCATTTT
cdr3_aa: CASIGQLQPQHF

clone_size: NA
d_call: NA
j_call: TRBJ2-7
v_call: TRBV6-5
cdr3_nt: TGTGCCAGACCCGTTGATCGCGGGCTCTACGAGCAGTACTTC
cdr3_aa: CARPVDRGLYEQYF

clone_size: NA
d_call: TRBD2
j_call: TRBJ2-1
v_call: TRBV4-2
cdr3_nt: TGTGCCAGCAGCCAAGCTCTACTAGCGGACAATGAGCAGTTCTTC
cdr3_aa: CASSQALLADNEQFF

clone_size: NA
d_call: NA
j_call: TRBJ2-3
v_call: TRBV11-2
cdr3_nt: TGTGCCAGCAGCTTAGAAGGGACATCCACAGATACGCAGTATTTT
cdr3_aa: CASSLEGTSTDTQYF

clone_size: once
d_call: TRBD1
j_call: TRBJ1-5
v_call: TRBV4-2
cdr3_nt: TGTGCCAGCAGCCAAGGACAGGGGGACAATCAGCCCCAGCATTTT
cdr3_aa: CASSQGQGDNQPQHF

clone_size: once
d_call: TRBD2
j_call: TRBJ2-1
v_call: TRBV6-1
cdr3_nt: TGTGCCAGCATCCTTAGCGGGAGTTTCGGCAATGAGCAGTTCTTC
cdr3_aa: CASILSGSFGNEQFF

clone_size: NA
d_call: TRBD1
j_call: TRBJ1-2
v_call: TRBV2
cdr3_nt: TGTGCCAGCAGTGAAGCGCAGGGGGCCTTGTATGGCTACACCTTC
cdr3_aa: CASSEAQGALYGYTF

clone_size: NA
d_call: NA
j_call: TRBJ2-3
v_call: TRBV6-1
cdr3_nt: TGTGCCACCACGAGGGCCAGACGCACAGATACGCAGTATTTT
cdr3_aa: CATTRARRTDTQYF

clone_size: NA
d_call: NA
j_call: TRBJ2-1
v_call: TRBV9
cdr3_nt: TGTGCCAGCAGCGTAGTAGCGTATAGCTCCTACAATGAGCAGTTCTTC
cdr3_aa: CASSVVAYSSYNEQFF

clone_size: NA
d_call: NA
j_call: TRBJ2-6
v_call: TRBV27
cdr3_nt: TGTGCCAGCAGTTTTGGGGTAGGGGCCAACGTCCTGACTTTC
cdr3_aa: CASSFGVGANVLTF

clone_size: once
d_call: TRBD1
j_call: TRBJ2-7
v_call: TRBV27
cdr3_nt: TGTGCCAGCAGTGCCGGGACAGGGCCCAGGATCTACGAGCAGTACTTC
cdr3_aa: CASSAGTGPRIYEQYF

clone_size: once
d_call: TRBD2
j_call: TRBJ2-3
v_call: TRBV5-5
cdr3_nt: TGTGCCAGCGGACCCCTCGCGGGAGGGCCAGGAGATACGCAGTATTTT
cdr3_aa: CASGPLAGGPGDTQYF

clone_size: NA
d_call: NA
j_call: TRBJ2-3
v_call: TRBV27
cdr3_nt: TGTGCCAGCAGTTTACTAGCGCTCACAGATACGCAGTATTTT
cdr3_aa: CASSLLALTDTQYF

clone_size: NA
d_call: NA
j_call: TRBJ2-3
v_call: TRBV2
cdr3_nt: TGTGCCAGCATACCCCCGGGGGATACGCAGTATTTT
cdr3_aa: CASIPPGDTQYF

clone_size: NA
d_call: NA
j_call: TRBJ2-5
v_call: TRBV14
cdr3_nt: TGTGCCAGCAGCCAAGTCTTCCCGAGCGAGACCCAGTACTTC
cdr3_aa: CASSQVFPSETQYF

clone_size: NA
d_call: NA
j_call: TRBJ1-2
v_call: TRBV5-4
cdr3_nt: TGTGCCAGCAGCTATAACACTAACTATGGCTACACCTTC
cdr3_aa: CASSYNTNYGYTF

clone_size: NA
d_call: TRBD1
j_call: TRBJ2-5
v_call: TRBV5-1
cdr3_nt: TGCGCCAGCAGCTTCGCGACAGGGCCCCAAGAGACCCAGTACTTC
cdr3_aa: CASSFATGPQETQYF

clone_size: NA
d_call: NA
j_call: TRBJ2-6
v_call: TRBV5-1
cdr3_nt: TGCGCCAGCAGCTTTTTAGGGGTCGGGGCCAACGTCCTGACTTTC
cdr3_aa: CASSFLGVGANVLTF

clone_size: NA
d_call: NA
j_call: TRBJ2-3
v_call: TRBV29-1
cdr3_nt: TGCAGCGTTGCAGTCGGGCCAGATACGCAGTATTTT
cdr3_aa: CSVAVGPDTQYF

clone_size: NA
d_call: NA
j_call: TRBJ1-6
v_call: TRBV11-2
cdr3_nt: TGTGCCAGCAGCTTAGCACAGGGAAATTCACCCCTCCACTTT
cdr3_aa: CASSLAQGNSPLHF

clone_size: NA
d_call: TRBD2
j_call: TRBJ2-1
v_call: TRBV2
cdr3_nt: TGTGCCAGCACTAGACTAGCGGGAGGATACAATGAGCAGTTCTTC
cdr3_aa: CASTRLAGGYNEQFF

clone_size: NA
d_call: NA
j_call: TRBJ2-3
v_call: TRBV2
cdr3_nt: TGTGCCAGCAGGACTAGAAACACAGATACGCAGTATTTT
cdr3_aa: CASRTRNTDTQYF

clone_size: NA
d_call: NA
j_call: TRBJ2-1
v_call: TRBV5-1
cdr3_nt: TGCGCCAGCATAGGGAATAATGAGCAGTTCTTC
cdr3_aa: CASIGNNEQFF

clone_size: NA
d_call: NA
j_call: TRBJ1-2
v_call: TRBV19
cdr3_nt: TGTGCCAGCCGTAGGTACTATGGCTACACCTTC
cdr3_aa: CASRRYYGYTF

clone_size: once
d_call: TRBD2
j_call: TRBJ2-3
v_call: TRBV5-1
cdr3_nt: TGCGCCAGCAGGTCCGGGACTAGCGGGAGAACCGATACGCAGTATTTT
cdr3_aa: CASRSGTSGRTDTQYF

clone_size: NA
d_call: NA
j_call: TRBJ2-7
v_call: TRBV18
cdr3_nt: TGTGCCAGCTCCCCAGGGGGGTCCTACGAGCAGTACTTC
cdr3_aa: CASSPGGSYEQYF

clone_size: few
d_call: TRBD1
j_call: TRBJ1-5
v_call: TRBV2
cdr3_nt: TGTGCCAGCAGCATCGACAGGGGTGATCAGCCCCAGCATTTT
cdr3_aa: CASSIDRGDQPQHF

clone_size: NA
d_call: NA
j_call: TRBJ2-7
v_call: TRBV29-1
cdr3_nt: TGCAGCGTTGAGTGGTACGGGGGTAACGGGAGTCTGTCCTACGAGCAGTACTTC
cdr3_aa: CSVEWYGGNGSLSYEQYF

clone_size: NA
d_call: NA
j_call: TRBJ2-7
v_call: TRBV9
cdr3_nt: TGTGCCAGCAGCGTAGGACCCGTGAGCTCCTACGAGCAGTACTTC
cdr3_aa: CASSVGPVSSYEQYF

clone_size: NA
d_call: TRBD1
j_call: TRBJ2-2
v_call: TRBV18
cdr3_nt: TGTGCCAGCTCACCAGGGACAGGGCTAAACACCGGGGAGCTGTTTTTT
cdr3_aa: CASSPGTGLNTGELFF

clone_size: NA
d_call: TRBD2
j_call: TRBJ2-3
v_call: TRBV19
cdr3_nt: TGTGCCAGTACCTGGACTAGCGGGAGCTCAATCACAGATACGCAGTATTTT
cdr3_aa: CASTWTSGSSITDTQYF

clone_size: NA
d_call: NA
j_call: TRBJ2-2
v_call: TRBV5-1
cdr3_nt: TGCGCCAGCAGCTTGGACACGAACACCGGGGAGCTGTTTTTT
cdr3_aa: CASSLDTNTGELFF

clone_size: NA
d_call: TRBD1
j_call: TRBJ2-7
v_call: TRBV28
cdr3_nt: TGTGCCAGCACCGTCCCGGGACAGGGGGTGTTCTACGAGCAGTACTTC
cdr3_aa: CASTVPGQGVFYEQYF

clone_size: NA
d_call: TRBD2
j_call: TRBJ2-5
v_call: TRBV4-2
cdr3_nt: TGTGCCAGCAGCCAAGTGGGCGGGAGCGGGGAGACCCAGTACTTC
cdr3_aa: CASSQVGGSGETQYF

clone_size: NA
d_call: NA
j_call: TRBJ2-5
v_call: TRBV29-1
cdr3_nt: TGCAGCGGATACCTAGCGAGTAAAGAGACCCAGTACTTC
cdr3_aa: CSGYLASKETQYF

clone_size: NA
d_call: NA
j_call: TRBJ1-4
v_call: TRBV2
cdr3_nt: TGTGCCAGCGGGAGGGCAGGGAGGGCAACTAATGAAAAACTGTTTTTT
cdr3_aa: CASGRAGRATNEKLFF

clone_size: NA
d_call: TRBD2
j_call: TRBJ2-1
v_call: TRBV28
cdr3_nt: TGTGCCAGCAGCAATACCATCCTAGCGGGAAATGAGCAGTTCTTC
cdr3_aa: CASSNTILAGNEQFF

clone_size: NA
d_call: NA
j_call: TRBJ2-7
v_call: TRBV6-5
cdr3_nt: TGTGCCAGCAGTTACGGTTCAGGGGTGGGGTACGAGCAGTACTTC
cdr3_aa: CASSYGSGVGYEQYF

clone_size: NA
d_call: NA
j_call: TRBJ2-7
v_call: TRBV7-8
cdr3_nt: TGTGCCAGCAGCTCCTCCTTTAGCGCCTACGAGCAGTACTTC
cdr3_aa: CASSSSFSAYEQYF

clone_size: NA
d_call: NA
j_call: TRBJ1-2
v_call: TRBV6-5
cdr3_nt: TGTGCCAGCAGTTACTCGGAGGGGTCTGACTATGGCTACACCTTC
cdr3_aa: CASSYSEGSDYGYTF

clone_size: NA
d_call: TRBD1
j_call: TRBJ2-1
v_call: TRBV10-3
cdr3_nt: TGTGCCTCAAATTACAGGGGTGGGGATGAGCAGTTCTTC
cdr3_aa: CASNYRGGDEQFF

clone_size: NA
d_call: TRBD1
j_call: TRBJ1-5
v_call: TRBV18
cdr3_nt: TGTGCCAGCTCCCGCCAGACAGGGAATCAGCCCCAGCATTTT
cdr3_aa: CASSRQTGNQPQHF

clone_size: NA
d_call: NA
j_call: TRBJ2-5
v_call: TRBV19
cdr3_nt: TGTGCCAGTAGGAGGACTACCGAATTCCAAGAGACCCAGTACTTC
cdr3_aa: CASRRTTEFQETQYF

clone_size: NA
d_call: NA
j_call: TRBJ2-5
v_call: TRBV7-9
cdr3_nt: TGTGCCAGCAGGTTCCTAGGTGAGACCCAGTACTTC
cdr3_aa: CASRFLGETQYF